This T cell receptor beta chain was found in a study of cytomegalovirus exposure and HLA in healthy donors. With 2 bases clipped from V and 5 bases from J, the junction kept 10 bases outside the gene matches. The germline CDR1 and CDR2 sequences are MNHNS and SASEGT. The CDR3 length is 17 residues. Points from the study as a whole: Most TCR beta V segments were productive about 87% or about 30% of the time in an earlier analysis. Reports indicate that TCR beta sequences accurately predicted the HLA-A and HLA-B alleles of most subjects.

PCR amplification relied on 60 Vbeta primers (plus 13 Jbeta primers). Data came from immunoSEQ multiplex PCR; TCRdb stores just in-frame clones and leaves some out. This sample carries over 70,000 clones, 80% of them seen once, and the ten largest clones take about 30%. Comments on this clone: The antigen is undetermined.

Although they were nominally healthy when sampled, donors likely had unrecorded immune exposures. Sequencing used PBMCs. The clonotype was recovered from a man aged 45-65 years in good health and CMV-seropositive. The V gene is TRBV6-1, the J gene TRBJ2-5, with 11 bases that match TRBD2. CDR3: CASSEQPGTSGMETQYF. The DNA of the CDR3 is TGTGCCAGCAGTGAACAACCCGGGACTAGCGGTATGGAGACCCAGTACTTC.